The 17 T cell receptor beta chains below were found in one sample sequenced in a study of shared clonotypes between healthy human individuals. Sequencing was performed with immunoSEQ multiplex PCR; in TCRdb, only in-frame clones are kept and a portion is missing. Seen here are 550,000 to 750,000 clones, about 95% observed once, and the top ten hold less than 0.13%. The naive CD8 population came from CD45RO-negative cells selected for CCR7, without terminally differentiated effector memory CD45RA+ cells. The specimen sequenced was naive CD8+ T cells sorted from blood. Receptors originate from a woman aged 25 to 39 in good health.

A single count supports this clone. The same CDR3 can be traced to other DNA sequences in this sample. The rearrangement uses TRBV7-9 and TRBJ2-7; tentative D call: TRBD1 (5 bases). Germline CDR1 SEHNR, CDR2 FQNEAQ (reference sequence). V was shortened by 3 bases and J by 2 bases, with 8 bases between the two germline ends. The CDR3 extends over 13 amino acids. The CDR3 DNA sequence: TGTGCCAGCAGCTTCTCAGGGACCTACGAGCAGTACTTC. This gives the protein CASSFSGTYEQYF.

The chain employs TRBV7-9 and TRBJ2-7, with D unclear. Germline V gives CDR1 SEHNR, CDR2 FQNEAQ (reference sequence). This CDR3 is built from 14 residues. Trimming left V 5 bases short and J 3 bases short, with 14 bases between. CDR3 residues: CASSPPGRIYEQYF. The CDR3 DNA follows: TGTGCCAGCAGCCCCCCAGGCAGGATCTACGAGCAGTACTTC.

CDR3 DNA sequence: TGCGCCAGCAGCAGGGATGGGACTAGCGGGGCCAATGAGCAGTTCTTC. It is translated as CASSRDGTSGANEQFF. The chain uses TRBV5-1 and TRBJ2-1; the match to TRBD2 covers 13 bases. This CDR3 region has 16 residues. Per germline, CDR1 SGHRS and CDR2 YFSETQ. V was clipped by 4 bases and J by 6 bases; unmatched bases: 7.

The gene calls are TRBV11-2 and TRBJ2-7; D gene uncertain. The germline V gene has CDR1 SGHAT and CDR2 FQNNGV. Trimming took 0 bases from V and 4 from J, leaving 4 bases between them. This CDR3 comprises 12 residues. The CDR3 DNA sequence: TGTGCCAGCAGCTTAGAGGATTACGAGCAGTACTTC. Protein: CASSLEDYEQYF.

The rearrangement joins TRBV28 to TRBJ1-6, with TRBD1 as a possible D gene (6 bases). The CDR3 has 12 amino acids. CDR1 is MDHEN and CDR2 is SYDVKM in the germline V gene. Deletions cut 2 bases from V and 15 bases from J, with 11 bases between. CDR3 DNA sequence: TGTGCCAGCAGTTTAAGCGAGGGACACCTCCACTTT. It specifies CASSLSEGHLHF.

The chain has TRBV28 and TRBJ2-1; D gene unclear. The CDR3 loop spans 15 amino acids. Germline V lookup: CDR1 MDHEN, CDR2 SYDVKM. Trimming took 6 bases from V and 5 from J, leaving 17 bases between them. CDR3 protein: CASRAKGLLNNEQFF. The CDR3 region has the DNA TGTGCCAGCAGGGCGAAGGGTTTACTCAACAATGAGCAGTTCTTC.

The gene calls are TRBV10-3 and TRBJ1-4; TRBD1 might be the D (5 bases). CDR3 size: 14 residues. Trimming shortened V by 1 base and J by 7 bases, and 10 bases separated the two germline ends. The germline CDR1 and CDR2 sequences are ENHRY and SYGVKD. This CDR3 reads CAISELKQAEKLFF. CDR3 DNA: TGTGCCATCAGTGAGTTGAAACAGGCTGAAAAACTGTTTTTT.

The chain uses TRBV11-2 and TRBJ2-3, with 14 bases lining up with TRBD2. The length of the CDR3 is 19 residues. The V segment lost 6 bases and the J segment 2 bases; nucleotides outside the gene matches: 13. CDR1 and CDR2 (germline): SGHAT, FQNNGV. CDR3 coding DNA: TGTGCCAGCAGGCGGACTAGCGGGAGGCCAACGCCCAACACAGATACGCAGTATTTT. This translates into CASRRTSGRPTPNTDTQYF.

V gene TRBV28 combines with J gene TRBJ2-7; 10 bases are shared with TRBD1. V shed 5 bases, J shed 3 bases, and the junction held 13 bases outside the gene matches. Germline V gene data show CDR1 as MDHEN and CDR2 as SYDVKM. The CDR3 length is 17 residues. The CDR3, as DNA: TGTGCCAGCAGTACTATACGACAGGGGGCGACGCACTACGAGCAGTACTTC. Protein product: CASSTIRQGATHYEQYF. Complete variable domain (other parts from reference TRBV28 and TRBJ2-7): DVKVTQSSRYLVKRTGEKVFLECVQDMDHENMFWYRQDPGLGLRLIYFSYDVKMKEKGDIPEGYSVSREKKERFSLILESASTNQTSMYLCASSTIRQGATHYEQYFGPGTRLTVT.

The J gene is TRBJ2-3, the V gene TRBV6-5; D is ambiguous. The ends were cut back, 8 bases at V and 4 bases at J, with 7 bases in the middle. This CDR3 is 11 amino acids long. The germline gives CDR1 MNHEY, CDR2 SVGAGI. CDR3: CASAYADTQYF. CDR3 DNA: TGTGCCAGCGCCTATGCAGATACGCAGTATTTT.

The V and J genes are TRBV27 and TRBJ2-5; D not certain. CDR3 length: 10 amino acids. Germline values: CDR1 MNHEY, CDR2 SMNVEV (reference sequence). CDR3 region: CAASLRPSYF. CDR3 bases: TGTGCAGCCTCTCTGCGACCCTCGTACTTC.

The chain links TRBV6-5 to TRBJ2-1; 8 positions agree with TRBD1. Germline lookup yields CDR1 MNHEY and CDR2 SVGAGI. V lost 1 base and J lost 8; bases outside the gene matches: 4. The CDR3 runs 14 residues. The CDR3 nucleotides are TGTGCCAGCAGTTACTTAGGACAGGGAGATGAGCAGTTCTTC. It codes for CASSYLGQGDEQFF.

There are a few counts of this clone. The genes are TRBV27 and TRBJ1-1; 9 bases line up with TRBD1. CDR1 MNHEY and CDR2 SMNVEV come from the germline V gene (reference sequence). The length of the CDR3 is 16 residues. Trimming removed 5 bases from V and 0 bases from J; junction bases left unmatched: 7. CDR3 DNA sequence: TGTGCCAGCAGTGGACAGGGGAGAGAGATGAACACTGAAGCTTTCTTT. This translates into CASSGQGREMNTEAFF.

The chain has TRBV13 and TRBJ2-7; tentative D call: TRBD1 (6 bases). V was cut by 5 bases and J by 0 bases, with 14 bases left in between. Germline CDR1 and CDR2: PRHDT and FYEKMQ (reference sequence). The length of the CDR3 is 15 residues. The CDR3 DNA reads TGTGCCAGCAGCACCAACCGGGACAACTCCTACGAGCAGTACTTC. This gives the protein CASSTNRDNSYEQYF.

This sequence joins TRBV11-2 and TRBJ2-7; D not certain. The V end was cut by 1 base, the J end by 3 bases, with 7 bases between. CDR3 length: 13 residues. The germline gives CDR1 SGHAT, CDR2 FQNNGV. CDR3 residues: CASSLGANYEQYF. Here the CDR3 DNA reads TGTGCCAGCAGCTTAGGGGCCAACTACGAGCAGTACTTC.

The chain carries TRBV4-2 and TRBJ2-3; 7 bases agree with TRBD1. V lost 5 bases and J lost 2; bases outside the gene matches: 4. This CDR3 region has 14 residues. Germline assignment: CDR1 LGHNA and CDR2 YNFKEQ. The CDR3 DNA is TGTGCCAGCAGCTTCGGACAGGTCACAGATACGCAGTATTTT. Translation gives CASSFGQVTDTQYF.

V is TRBV21-1 and J is TRBJ1-1; the D call in the table, TRBD1, was not verified against the DNA. TRBV21-1 is termed a pseudogene. The CDR3 runs 16 residues. The CDR3 reads CASDRDRGKMNTEAFF. The CDR3 DNA is TGTGCCAGCGATAGGGACAGGGGGAAAATGAACACTGAAGCTTTCTTT.